This TCR beta chain was documented in a study of T cells in Graves' hyperthyroidism and ophthalmopathy. Study-level information: At the time of initial diagnosis and before any treatment, peripheral blood was collected. Overall study results and limits: Most clonotypes expanded in the thyroid (above 0.001) were also present in blood. From stable hyperthyroidism, ophthalmopathy was separated by a 13 V-J model.

The CDR3 regions of TCR beta were amplified from RNA transcripts. A set of HTBI primers served as the primers for a first-round RT-PCR of the TCR CDR3. TCRdb reanalysed the multiplex PCR reads using MiXCR and keeps one entry per CDR3 protein. The sample contains about 610,000 distinct CDR3 sequences, about 16% of which appear only once. This clonotype was detected only a few times. Its target is not known. Source material for PBMCs was about 10 ml fresh peripheral blood. Trimming took 0 bases from V and 4 from J; bases not matched to a gene: 10. Germline V gene lookup returns CDR1 SGHRS and CDR2 YFSETQ. The length of the CDR3 is 17 residues.

The sequence came from a woman aged 40 to 55 with Graves' ophthalmopathy. The sample taken for sequencing was blood. The chain employs TRBV5-1 and TRBJ1-2; TRBD1 agrees at 9 bases. The CDR3: CASSLGPTGDRAYGYTF. DNA of the CDR3: TGCGCCAGCAGCTTGGGTCCCACGGGGGACAGGGCCTATGGCTACACCTTC.